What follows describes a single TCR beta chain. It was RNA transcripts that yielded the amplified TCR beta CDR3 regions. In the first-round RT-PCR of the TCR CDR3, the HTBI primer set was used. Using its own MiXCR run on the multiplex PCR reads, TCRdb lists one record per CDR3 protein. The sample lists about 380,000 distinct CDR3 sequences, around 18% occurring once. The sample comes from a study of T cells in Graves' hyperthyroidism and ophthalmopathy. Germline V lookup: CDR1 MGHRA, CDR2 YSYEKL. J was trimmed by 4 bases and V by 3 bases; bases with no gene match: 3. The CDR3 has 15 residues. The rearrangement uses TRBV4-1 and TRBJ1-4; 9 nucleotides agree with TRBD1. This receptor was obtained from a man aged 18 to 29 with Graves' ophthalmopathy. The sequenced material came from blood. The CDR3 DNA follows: TGCGCCAGCAGCCAGCTGACAGGGGGTAATGAAAAACTGTTTTTT. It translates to CASSQLTGGNEKLFF.